Below are 23 T cell receptor beta chains sequenced from a single sample in a study of cytomegalovirus exposure and HLA in healthy donors. Both 60 Vbeta primers and 13 Jbeta primers went into the PCR. Repertoires were generated with immunoSEQ multiplex PCR, while TCRdb's copy carries only in-frame clones and drops some. The sample has about 150,000 clones; over 55% are singletons. The sample consisted of PBMCs. All receptors come from a man aged 40-49 years in good health and CMV-seronegative.

The J gene is TRBJ2-7, the V gene TRBV15; 9 bases map to TRBD2. Trimming at V came to 1 base and at J to 4 bases, leaving 5 bases not matched to a gene. The CDR3 is 15 residues long. Germline CDR1 reads LNHNV; CDR2 reads YYDKDF (reference sequence). The CDR3, as DNA: TGTGCCACCAGCAGAGGGTTAGCGGGGGAATACGAGCAGTACTTC. This encodes CATSRGLAGEYEQYF.

The J gene is TRBJ2-7, the V gene TRBV6-5; D is perhaps TRBD2 (5 bases). The V and J ends lost 6 bases and 7 bases respectively, with 13 bases between them. Per germline, CDR1 MNHEY and CDR2 SVGAGI. This CDR3 comprises 12 residues. The CDR3: CASRRTGGEQYF. The CDR3, as DNA: TGTGCCAGCAGGCGGACTGGCGGTGAGCAGTACTTC.

The chain carries TRBV19 and TRBJ1-5; D is ambiguous. V lost 5 bases and J lost 11, with 16 bases in between. The CDR3 contains 13 residues. Germline values: CDR1 LNHDA, CDR2 SQIVND (reference sequence). This CDR3 reads CASSLRTAAAQHF. CDR3 in DNA: TGTGCCAGTAGTCTCCGAACGGCGGCGGCCCAGCATTTT.

The gene calls are TRBV5-8 and TRBJ1-5; no firm D call. With 1 base removed from V and 7 bases from J, the gap between germline ends came to 6 bases. Germline CDR1 SGHTS, CDR2 YDEGEE. This CDR3 contains 12 residues. CDR3 sequence: CASSLLDQPQHF. The CDR3 region has the DNA TGTGCCAGCAGCTTGCTAGACCAGCCCCAGCATTTT.

In its sample, this clone was seen a few times. CDR3 protein: CSVTRGLTNEKLFF. CDR3 nucleotide sequence: TGCAGCGTTACCAGAGGTTTAACTAATGAAAAACTGTTTTTT. The chain has TRBV29-1 and TRBJ1-4; D remains ambiguous. The ends were cut back, 5 bases at V and 1 base at J, with 11 bases in the middle. Germline values: CDR1 SQVTM, CDR2 ANQGSEA. The CDR3 length is 14 residues.

The chain is built from TRBV4-1 and TRBJ2-3; TRBD2 aligns across 8 bases. CDR1 MGHRA and CDR2 YSYEKL come from the germline V gene. J lost 1 base, V lost 3 bases, and 6 bases had no gene match. The CDR3 loop spans 16 amino acids. The CDR3 loop is CASSQGLRGGTDTQYF. The CDR3 DNA sequence: TGCGCCAGCAGCCAGGGGCTGCGGGGGGGCACAGATACGCAGTATTTT.

The rearrangement joins TRBV21-1 to TRBJ2-5; the DNA was not used to check the table's D call, TRBD2. TRBV21-1 is noted as a pseudogene. The CDR3 runs to 9 residues. The CDR3 region is CASGRTQYF. CDR3 DNA sequence: TGTGCCAGCGGTAGGACCCAGTACTTC.

The rearrangement joins TRBV11-3 to TRBJ2-7; tentatively, D is TRBD1 (6 bases). The CDR3 covers 13 residues. Trimming took 1 base from V and 3 from J, leaving 7 bases between them. From germline, CDR1 is SGHNT and CDR2 YENEEA. CDR3 region: CASSLGTDYEQYF. CDR3 nucleotides: TGTGCCAGCAGCTTAGGGACAGACTACGAGCAGTACTTC.

The rearrangement joins TRBV2 to TRBJ1-1; D gene uncertain. CDR1 SNHLY and CDR2 FYNNEI come from the germline V gene. The CDR3 is 19 amino acids. The ends were cut back, 0 bases at V and 4 bases at J, with 24 bases in the middle. CDR3 bases: TGTGCCAGCAGTGAAGCGCTTCGACTTTCTGAGGCGGTGTTCACTGAAGCTTTCTTT. It yields the protein CASSEALRLSEAVFTEAFF.

This chain uses TRBV7-3 with TRBJ2-1, with a weak D call TRBD2 (7 bases). The CDR3 runs to 15 residues. Looked up from germline, CDR1 is SGHTA and CDR2 is FQGTGA. Deletions cut 5 bases from V and 5 bases from J, with 16 bases between. The DNA of the CDR3 is TGTGCCAGCAGCCCTAGGGGGGGACCCAACAATGAGCAGTTCTTC. Amino acid sequence: CASSPRGGPNNEQFF.

J is TRBJ2-3 and V is TRBV28; TRBD2 matches at 11 bases. V lost 10 bases, J lost 14 bases, and 8 bases stayed unmatched. Germline CDR1 is MDHEN and CDR2 is SYDVKM. The length of the CDR3 is 11 residues. The CDR3, as DNA: TGTGCCACCCAACTAGCGGGAGTCTTGTATTTT. Translation: CATQLAGVLYF.

The genes are TRBV11-1 and TRBJ2-3, with 14 nucleotides matching TRBD2. Trimming at V came to 8 bases and at J to 8 bases, leaving 6 bases not matched to a gene. The CDR3 contains 14 residues. CDR1 and CDR2 from the germline V gene are SGHAT and FQDESV (reference sequence). The CDR3, as DNA: TGTGCCAGCGGGGGACTAGCGGGGGTTGGTACGCAGTATTTT. Its translation: CASGGLAGVGTQYF.

V and J are TRBV6-5 and TRBJ1-6, with TRBD1 as a possible D gene (6 bases). This CDR3 contains 14 residues. In germline, CDR1 is MNHEY, CDR2 SVGAGI. V shed 5 bases and J shed 10 bases, with 15 bases lying between them. CDR3: CASSQQGRASPLHF. CDR3 DNA sequence: TGTGCCAGCAGTCAGCAGGGGAGGGCATCACCCCTCCACTTT.

The chain is built from TRBV7-9 and TRBJ2-2, with D perhaps TRBD1 (6 bases). Germline CDR1 and CDR2: SEHNR and FQNEAQ (reference sequence). The CDR3 runs 18 residues. Trimming stripped 5 bases from V and 0 bases from J, with 19 bases between. The CDR3 spells CASSARRDTGPNTGELFF. In DNA, the CDR3 is TGTGCCAGCAGCGCCCGCCGGGACACAGGACCGAACACCGGGGAGCTGTTTTTT.

There are a few counts of this clone. V and J are TRBV7-9 and TRBJ2-7; D gene uncertain. The germline gives CDR1 SEHNR, CDR2 FQNEAQ (reference sequence). The CDR3 is 13 amino acids. V shed 1 base and J shed 2 bases, with 6 bases lying between them. For the CDR3, the DNA is TGTGCCAGCAGCTTAGGAGCCCCCTACGAGCAGTACTTC. It translates to CASSLGAPYEQYF.

This chain uses TRBV7-9 with TRBJ1-1; tentatively, D is TRBD1 (5 bases). Germline CDR1 and CDR2: SEHNR and FQNEAQ (reference sequence). The CDR3 sequence is 17 residues long. V shed 3 bases and J shed 8 bases, with 25 bases lying between them. The CDR3 DNA follows: TGTGCCAGCAGCTTGAGCCTAGTGACAGTCTTCGTTTCGGAAGCTTTCTTT. This gives the protein CASSLSLVTVFVSEAFF.

On this clone itself: Its ends do not fully match the called genes, so a read error is possible. J is TRBJ1-1 and V is TRBV10-3; weak D call: TRBD1 (5 bases). CDR1 ENHRY and CDR2 SYGVKD come from the germline V gene. The CDR3 length is 14 residues. The CDR3 sequence: CAISERGGNAEAFF. The CDR3 bases are TGTGCCATCAGTGAACGGGGGGGGAACGCTGAAGCTTTCTTT.

The chain couples TRBV9 to TRBJ2-7, with 9 bases matching TRBD1. There are 15 residues in the CDR3. Germline V gives CDR1 SGDLS, CDR2 YYNGEE. Trimming removed 4 bases from V and 5 bases from J; junction bases left unmatched: 10. CDR3 region: CASSFRDRVADEQYF. The CDR3 nucleotides read TGTGCCAGCAGCTTCCGGGACAGGGTGGCGGACGAGCAGTACTTC.

The chain uses TRBV5-1 and TRBJ2-1; D not certain. Germline CDR1 SGHRS, CDR2 YFSETQ. The CDR3 loop spans 14 amino acids. Trimming cost V 1 base and J 0 bases, with 5 bases left between them. The CDR3 region is CASSLLSSYNEQFF. The CDR3 DNA reads TGCGCCAGCAGCTTGCTGAGCTCCTACAATGAGCAGTTCTTC.

This sequence joins TRBV11-2 and TRBJ2-7; TRBD2 agrees at 8 bases. The CDR3 has 15 residues. Germline V gives CDR1 SGHAT, CDR2 FQNNGV. The V segment lost 5 bases and the J segment 0 bases; nucleotides outside the gene matches: 6. CDR3 nucleotide sequence: TGTGCCAGCAGCCCGACTAGCGTGAGCTCCTACGAGCAGTACTTC. Protein sequence: CASSPTSVSSYEQYF.

This clone was recorded a few times. The chain joins TRBV28 to TRBJ1-2; 9 nucleotides line up with TRBD1. The CDR3 runs to 14 residues. J lost 7 bases, V lost 5 bases, and 8 bases had no gene match. Germline CDR1 MDHEN, CDR2 SYDVKM. The CDR3, as DNA: TGTGCCAGCAGTCCTGGGGACAGGGCCATTGGCTACACCTTC. Protein: CASSPGDRAIGYTF.

This clone appeared a few times. The chain combines TRBV6-5 with TRBJ2-7, with unresolved D. Germline V lookup: CDR1 MNHEY, CDR2 SVGAGI. Deletions cut 9 bases from V and 2 bases from J, with 5 bases between. The CDR3 extends over 10 amino acids. The CDR3 DNA reads as TGTGCCAGAACAGCCTACGAGCAGTACTTC. It is translated as CARTAYEQYF.

This sequence joins TRBV10-3 and TRBJ1-4; D is unresolved. Germline V lookup: CDR1 ENHRY, CDR2 SYGVKD. Trimming removed 5 bases at V and 0 bases at J, with 13 bases between. The CDR3 extends over 16 amino acids. The CDR3 loop is CAISTYPSATNEKLFF. In nucleotides, the CDR3 is TGTGCCATCAGTACTTATCCATCCGCAACTAATGAAAAACTGTTTTTT.